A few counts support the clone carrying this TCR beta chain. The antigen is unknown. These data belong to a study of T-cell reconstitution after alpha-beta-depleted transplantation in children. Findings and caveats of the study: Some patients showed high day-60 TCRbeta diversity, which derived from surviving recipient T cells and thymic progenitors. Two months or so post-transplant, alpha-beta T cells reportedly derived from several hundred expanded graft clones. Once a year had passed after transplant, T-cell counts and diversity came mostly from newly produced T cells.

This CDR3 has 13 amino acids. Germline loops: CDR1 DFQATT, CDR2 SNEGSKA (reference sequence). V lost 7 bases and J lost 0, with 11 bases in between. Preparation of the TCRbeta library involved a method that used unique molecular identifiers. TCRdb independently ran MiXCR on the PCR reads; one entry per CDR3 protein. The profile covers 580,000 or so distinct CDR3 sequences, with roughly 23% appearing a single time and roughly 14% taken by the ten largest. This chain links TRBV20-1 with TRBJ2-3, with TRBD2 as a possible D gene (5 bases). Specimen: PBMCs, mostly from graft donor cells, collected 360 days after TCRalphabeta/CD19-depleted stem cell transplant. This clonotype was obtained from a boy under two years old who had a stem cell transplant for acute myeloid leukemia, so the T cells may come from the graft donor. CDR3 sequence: CSVSGYSTDTQYF. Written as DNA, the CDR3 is TGCAGTGTTTCGGGGTATAGCACAGATACGCAGTATTTT.